Listed below are T cell receptor beta chains from one sample, sequenced in a study of somatic mutations in cytotoxic T cells in rheumatoid arthritis. TCRdb keeps only in-frame clones here, not all; method: immunoSEQ multiplex PCR. This sample has 9,500 to 15,000 clones, with around 83% found just once. The sequenced sample was CD8+ T cells sorted from blood. Receptor source: a woman aged 60-75 years in good health. Both conserved end residues are part of each CDR3. The D gene is left open where the match is weak. Some rows mark clone size as missing; the rest say once, few, many or name a class of expanded clone.

TRBD1 | few | TRBJ1-6 | TRBV4-1 | CASSHGTVFLSYNSPLHF | TGCGCCAGCAGCCATGGGACAGTATTCCTCTCCTATAATTCACCCCTCCACTTT
. | . | TRBJ1-5 | TRBV15 | CATSRAQGEYYSNQPQHF | TGTGCCACCAGCAGAGCACAGGGTGAATACTATAGCAATCAGCCCCAGCATTTT
TRBD2 | . | TRBJ2-1 | TRBV6-5 | CASRIAGYNEQFF | TGTGCCAGCAGGATAGCGGGGTACAATGAGCAGTTCTTC
TRBD1 | . | TRBJ1-3 | TRBV5-4 | CASSLGQGLSGNTIYF | TGTGCCAGCAGCTTGGGACAGGGTTTGAGCGGAAACACCATATATTTT
TRBD1 | few | TRBJ2-7 | TRBV4-2 | CASSQDTQGFPYEQYF | TGTGCCAGCAGCCAGGATACACAGGGGTTCCCCTACGAGCAGTACTTC
. | . | TRBJ1-3 | TRBV9 | CASSVSGVSGNTIYF | TGTGCCAGCAGCGTAAGCGGGGTATCTGGAAACACCATATATTTT
TRBD2 | . | TRBJ2-1 | TRBV4-1 | CASSWGGVNEQFF | TGCGCCAGCAGCTGGGGGGGAGTCAATGAGCAGTTCTTC
. | few | TRBJ2-6 | TRBV9 | CASSVGLGASGANVLTF | TGTGCCAGCAGCGTAGGTCTGGGGGCCTCTGGGGCCAACGTCCTGACTTTC
. | . | TRBJ1-2 | TRBV9 | CASSVEEFRGGYTF | TGTGCCAGCAGCGTAGAGGAGTTTAGGGGGGGCTACACCTTC
. | . | TRBJ2-1 | TRBV1 | CTSSQEGRPAQFF | TGCACCAGCAGCCAAGAGGGGCGGCCTGCTCAGTTCTTC
. | . | TRBJ2-3 | TRBV9 | CASSPESVTQYF | TGTGCCAGCAGCCCGGAGTCGGTTACGCAGTATTTT
. | once | TRBJ2-1 | TRBV7-8 | CASSLEYGGEWNEQFF | TGTGCCAGCAGCTTAGAGTACGGCGGAGAGTGGAATGAGCAGTTCTTC
TRBD1 | . | TRBJ2-3 | TRBV27 | CASSLYPGGRTDTQYF | TGTGCCAGCAGTCTTTATCCAGGGGGAAGGACAGATACGCAGTATTTT
. | . | TRBJ1-5 | TRBV10-3 | CAISDLVDSNQPQHF | TGTGCCATCAGTGATTTAGTTGATAGCAATCAGCCCCAGCATTTT
. | . | TRBJ1-2 | TRBV6-5 | CASSYLSGESYGYTF | TGTGCCAGCAGTTACCTTTCAGGGGAAAGCTATGGCTACACCTTC
TRBD2 | . | TRBJ2-3 | TRBV7-3 | CASSLTGTSVTDTQYF | TGTGCCAGCAGCTTAACCGGGACTAGCGTCACAGATACGCAGTATTTT
. | . | TRBJ1-6 | TRBV28 | CASSLTGSSPLHF | TGTGCCAGCAGTTTGACAGGCAGTTCACCCCTCCACTTT
. | . | TRBJ2-1 | TRBV20-1 | CSARQYNEQFF | TGCAGTGCTAGACAGTACAATGAGCAGTTCTTC
TRBD2 | . | TRBJ2-5 | TRBV4-1 | CASSQGTSEETQYF | TGCGCCAGCAGCCAAGGGACTAGCGAAGAGACCCAGTACTTC
. | . | TRBJ2-3 | TRBV6-5 | CASSYSFPVTDTQYF | TGTGCCAGCAGTTACTCGTTTCCAGTCACAGATACGCAGTATTTT
. | . | TRBJ1-5 | TRBV9 | CASSVDGTVGRPQHF | TGTGCCAGCAGCGTAGATGGGACTGTTGGGCGGCCCCAGCATTTT
TRBD2 | . | TRBJ2-5 | TRBV5-5 | CASSRWGGGKETQYF | TGTGCCAGCAGCCGGTGGGGCGGGGGGAAAGAGACCCAGTACTTC
. | . | TRBJ2-2 | TRBV7-2 | CASSSPGTSSVAAGELFF | TGTGCCAGCAGCTCCCCCGGGACAAGCTCCGTAGCAGCCGGGGAGCTGTTTTTT
. | . | TRBJ2-2 | TRBV19 | CASSMGGNTGELFF | TGTGCCAGTAGTATGGGGGGGAACACCGGGGAGCTGTTTTTT
. | . | TRBJ1-3 | TRBV9 | CASSAHGRAGNTIYF | TGTGCCAGCAGTGCCCATGGGAGAGCTGGAAACACCATATATTTT
TRBD1 | few | TRBJ2-7 | TRBV6-5 | CASSYPTTGREQYF | TGTGCCAGCAGTTACCCCACGACAGGGCGCGAGCAGTACTTC
TRBD2 | few | TRBJ2-5 | TRBV2 | CASGGAGGGGETQYF | TGTGCCAGCGGGGGAGCGGGGGGCGGAGGAGAGACCCAGTACTTC
. | . | TRBJ1-5 | TRBV5-6 | CASSLYGGFQPQHF | TGTGCCAGCAGCTTGTATGGAGGATTTCAGCCCCAGCATTTT
TRBD1 | . | TRBJ1-1 | TRBV14 | CASSRGQGGTEAFF | TGTGCCAGCAGCCGGGGACAGGGGGGCACTGAAGCTTTCTTT
. | . | TRBJ1-2 | TRBV7-9 | CASSLDGQITSGGYTF | TGTGCCAGCAGCTTGGATGGACAGATAACTTCTGGTGGCTACACCTTC
TRBD2 | . | TRBJ2-7 | TRBV2 | CASSESLAGESSYEQYF | TGTGCCAGCAGTGAATCATTAGCGGGGGAGAGCTCCTACGAGCAGTACTTC
. | . | TRBJ1-2 | TRBV9 | CASTSGQGGYTF | TGTGCCAGCACGTCGGGTCAGGGAGGCTACACCTTC
. | . | TRBJ2-1 | TRBV4-1 | CASSQDTGDNEQFF | TGCGCCAGCAGCCAAGATACGGGGGACAATGAGCAGTTCTTC
. | . | TRBJ2-7 | TRBV5-4 | CASSLGDTYEQYF | TGTGCCAGCAGCTTGGGGGACACTTACGAGCAGTACTTC
. | . | TRBJ2-7 | TRBV11-2 | CASSIPGQSSYEQYF | TGTGCCAGCAGCATACCGGGACAAAGCTCCTACGAGCAGTACTTC
. | . | TRBJ1-5 | TRBV15 | CATSRDPNRGNQPQHF | TGTGCCACCAGCAGAGATCCCAACAGGGGCAATCAGCCCCAGCATTTT
. | once | TRBJ2-5 | TRBV6-6 | CASSYSEETQYF | TGTGCCAGCAGTTACTCCGAAGAGACCCAGTACTTC
TRBD2 | few | TRBJ2-1 | TRBV2 | CASSDPTSGGVDEQFF | TGTGCCAGCAGTGACCCTACTAGCGGGGGGGTCGATGAGCAGTTCTTC
. | . | TRBJ1-1 | TRBV7-8 | CASSFPGRQTVEAFF | TGTGCCAGCAGCTTTCCCGGCAGACAGACGGTTGAAGCTTTCTTT
TRBD2 | . | TRBJ2-1 | TRBV7-2 | CASSLLSGGALGNEQFF | TGTGCCAGCAGCTTACTTAGCGGGGGGGCTTTGGGCAATGAGCAGTTCTTC
. | . | TRBJ1-1 | TRBV11-2 | CASSFRGTTNTEAFF | TGTGCCAGCAGCTTCCGAGGGACAACTAACACTGAAGCTTTCTTT